This TCR beta chain was retrieved from a study of control samples from healthy donors and cancer patients. This CDR3 spans 14 amino acids. Germline V gene sequence: CDR1 SNHLY, CDR2 FYNNEI. The J segment lost 1 base and the V segment lost 9 bases, leaving 8 bases of the junction unmatched. Produced via immunoSEQ multiplex PCR; TCRdb's table is partial and in-frame only. The table lists about 54,000 clones, 95% to 96% of them singletons. The V call is TRBV2, the J call TRBJ2-7; 8 positions agree with TRBD1. Sequencing was carried out using blood. The TCR sequence derives from a woman between 25 and 40 years old in good health. The CDR3 sequence is CARGKDRVSYEQYF. In DNA, the CDR3 is TGTGCCAGGGGGAAGGACAGGGTGTCCTACGAGCAGTACTTC.